The 5 T cell receptor beta chains below were found in one sample sequenced in a study of T cells after yellow fever vaccination. MiXCR, applied by TCRdb to the 5' RACE reads, yields one record per CDR3 protein. The sample yields 550,000 or so distinct CDR3 sequences, under 25% seen once. This specimen was PBMCs, taken 15 days after the yellow fever booster vaccination. These receptors all come from a man aged 25 to 40 who received the YFV17D yellow fever vaccine.

J is TRBJ2-1 and V is TRBV20-1; 9 bases line up with TRBD2. Germline loops: CDR1 DFQATT, CDR2 SNEGSKA (reference sequence). This CDR3 contains 15 residues. V gave up 0 bases and J gave up 6 bases; unmatched junction bases: 6. CDR3 sequence reads: CSARDRLAGRNEQFF. The DNA of the CDR3 is TGCAGTGCTAGAGATCGTCTAGCGGGACGCAATGAGCAGTTCTTC.

Many counts were recorded for this clonotype. The genes are TRBV7-2 and TRBJ2-1; D remains unclear. Germline CDR1 SGHTA, CDR2 FQGNSA. This CDR3 is 15 amino acids long. The V end was cut by 2 bases, the J end by 1 base, with 9 bases between. The CDR3 sequence: CASSLLGSSYNEQFF. CDR3 in DNA: TGTGCCAGCAGCTTACTGGGGTCTTCCTACAATGAGCAGTTCTTC. The full variable domain, with the rest looked up from reference TRBV7-2 and TRBJ2-1, is GAGVSQSPSNKVTEKGKDVELRCDPISGHTALYWYRQSLGQGLEFLIYFQGNSAPDKSGLPSDRFSAERTGGSVSTLTIQRTQQEDSAVYLCASSLLGSSYNEQFFGPGTRLTVL.

The V call is TRBV12-3 or TRBV12-4, the J call TRBJ1-4, with 10 bases that match TRBD1. The CDR3 contains 14 residues. Trimming at V came to 6 bases and at J to 8 bases, leaving 6 bases not matched to a gene. The CDR3 sequence: CASSRRQGAEKLFF. The CDR3 nucleotides are TGTGCCAGCAGCCGGCGACAGGGGGCGGAAAAACTGTTTTTT.

This clonotype has a handful of counts. This chain connects TRBV20-1 to TRBJ2-3, with 12 bases that match TRBD2. Unmatched junction bases numbered 8, after V lost 8 bases and J lost 2 bases. CDR1 and CDR2 (germline): DFQATT, SNEGSKA (reference sequence). The CDR3 extends over 15 amino acids. The CDR3 DNA is TGCAGTCCCCACGGACTAGCGGGATACACAGATACGCAGTATTTT. Amino acid sequence: CSPHGLAGYTDTQYF.

There are a few counts of this clonotype. The chain links TRBV5-1 to TRBJ2-7; 8 nucleotides line up with TRBD2. CDR1 and CDR2 from the germline V gene are SGHRS and YFSETQ. With V trimmed by 5 bases and J by 4 bases, 11 bases remained unmatched. The CDR3 is 15 residues long. CDR3 bases: TGCGCCAGCAGACTAGGGGGTAGCGGGATGTACGAGCAGTACTTC. Translation gives CASRLGGSGMYEQYF.